The rows below give T cell receptor beta chains drawn from one sample of a study of vaccination and CD4 T cells after COVID-19. TCRdb reprocessed the PCR reads via MiXCR and lists one record per CDR3 protein. This table holds over 14,000 distinct CDR3 sequences, about 50% found once. These receptors have no identified antigens. Source material: CD4+ T cells from blood, cultured in vitro. These receptors all come from a human donor who had recovered from COVID-19. Each CDR3 is given with its conserved first and last residue.

cdr3_aa: CASKGGPYSNQPQHF
v_call: TRBV6-1
j_call: TRBJ1-5

cdr3_aa: CASSPHRDRDIYEQYF
v_call: TRBV6-2/TRBV6-3
j_call: TRBJ2-7

cdr3_aa: CASSADRISNQPQHF
v_call: TRBV6-1
j_call: TRBJ1-5

cdr3_aa: CASSPPGSGKPQHF
v_call: TRBV19
j_call: TRBJ1-5

cdr3_aa: CASSPSRAANTGELFF
v_call: TRBV27
j_call: TRBJ2-2

cdr3_aa: CSASKRWGLAEGDTQYF
v_call: TRBV20-1
j_call: TRBJ2-3

cdr3_aa: CASSPGDRLHTDTQYF
v_call: TRBV19
j_call: TRBJ2-3

cdr3_aa: CASRVTRGDPYEQYF
v_call: TRBV2
j_call: TRBJ2-7

cdr3_aa: CASSILGAGVGANEQFF
v_call: TRBV19
j_call: TRBJ2-1

cdr3_aa: CASSKLYTAAQYF
v_call: TRBV6-2/TRBV6-3
j_call: TRBJ2-3

cdr3_aa: CASGLVGGHEQFF
v_call: TRBV12-5
j_call: TRBJ2-1

cdr3_aa: CASSLQTRENTGELFF
v_call: TRBV7-3
j_call: TRBJ2-2

cdr3_aa: CASGANRGYTF
v_call: TRBV2
j_call: TRBJ1-2

cdr3_aa: CASSHTAGGPRPGELFF
v_call: TRBV6-2/TRBV6-3
j_call: TRBJ2-2

cdr3_aa: CAGKAPRDAGELFF
v_call: TRBV6-1
j_call: TRBJ2-2

cdr3_aa: CASSPPGPLRWIYGYTF
v_call: TRBV4-1
j_call: TRBJ1-2

cdr3_aa: CASSLDVRGELFF
v_call: TRBV7-9
j_call: TRBJ2-2

cdr3_aa: CSAAKTGTGYYEQYF
v_call: TRBV20-1
j_call: TRBJ2-7

cdr3_aa: CASTIMGGYTF
v_call: TRBV7-9
j_call: TRBJ1-2

cdr3_aa: CASSSDRGKAFF
v_call: TRBV7-8
j_call: TRBJ1-1

cdr3_aa: CAWSLDRGPFF
v_call: TRBV30
j_call: TRBJ2-1

cdr3_aa: CASSKTSGSPSSYNEQFF
v_call: TRBV21-1
j_call: TRBJ2-1

cdr3_aa: CASSRRQGSVYGYTF
v_call: TRBV14
j_call: TRBJ1-2

cdr3_aa: CASSSNRDILAGTQYF
v_call: TRBV7-9
j_call: TRBJ2-5

cdr3_aa: CASSLEAGVPSYNEQFF
v_call: TRBV7-6
j_call: TRBJ2-1

cdr3_aa: CASSEVHQGTYGYTF
v_call: TRBV6-1
j_call: TRBJ1-2

cdr3_aa: CASSLGFPNTGELFF
v_call: TRBV5-1
j_call: TRBJ2-2

cdr3_aa: CASSVGRGNLGGSPLHF
v_call: TRBV9
j_call: TRBJ1-6

cdr3_aa: CSAREYNEQFF
v_call: TRBV20-1
j_call: TRBJ2-1

cdr3_aa: CASSLLTGFTEAFF
v_call: TRBV28
j_call: TRBJ1-1

cdr3_aa: CSVGQTNYGYTF
v_call: TRBV29-1
j_call: TRBJ1-2

cdr3_aa: CASSSSGGAGSTDTQYF
v_call: TRBV4-2
j_call: TRBJ2-3

cdr3_aa: CASSYKRQGPYEQYF
v_call: TRBV6-5
j_call: TRBJ2-7

cdr3_aa: CSARVPTGRGSPLHF
v_call: TRBV20-1
j_call: TRBJ1-6

cdr3_aa: CASSLEMGSTEAFF
v_call: TRBV12-3/TRBV12-4
j_call: TRBJ1-1

cdr3_aa: CSARDPGLRHYEQYF
v_call: TRBV20-1
j_call: TRBJ2-7

cdr3_aa: CASSLGAGGGNQPQHF
v_call: TRBV27
j_call: TRBJ1-5

cdr3_aa: CATTLGPRNGNTIYF
v_call: TRBV24-1
j_call: TRBJ1-3

cdr3_aa: CASSYSNRKRTGGTDTQYF
v_call: TRBV6-2/TRBV6-3
j_call: TRBJ2-3

cdr3_aa: CSAPGVVNEQFF
v_call: TRBV20-1
j_call: TRBJ2-1

cdr3_aa: CASSLFSGQGYQPQHF
v_call: TRBV5-6
j_call: TRBJ1-5

cdr3_aa: CATSRETGRGYEKLFF
v_call: TRBV15
j_call: TRBJ1-4

cdr3_aa: CASYLAGDPYNEQFF
v_call: TRBV12-3/TRBV12-4
j_call: TRBJ2-1

cdr3_aa: CASSRTSGRAYGELFF
v_call: TRBV27
j_call: TRBJ2-2

cdr3_aa: CASSLIAVRTGELFF
v_call: TRBV6-1
j_call: TRBJ2-2

cdr3_aa: CASSSGLAGVAGELFF
v_call: TRBV6-5
j_call: TRBJ2-2

cdr3_aa: CASSVRPSNYEQYF
v_call: TRBV2
j_call: TRBJ2-7

cdr3_aa: CASSLGYSDEQFF
v_call: TRBV5-1
j_call: TRBJ2-1

cdr3_aa: CASSSGLAGGRVTDTQYF
v_call: TRBV19
j_call: TRBJ2-3

cdr3_aa: CSASVGHVGTQYF
v_call: TRBV20-1
j_call: TRBJ2-5

cdr3_aa: CASSPPGLAGVETQYF
v_call: TRBV19
j_call: TRBJ2-5

cdr3_aa: CASSLDRRFYEQYF
v_call: TRBV5-1
j_call: TRBJ2-7

cdr3_aa: CASSPTGLQETQYF
v_call: TRBV7-3
j_call: TRBJ2-5

cdr3_aa: CSAQGGSAKGTEAFF
v_call: TRBV20-1
j_call: TRBJ1-1